This T cell receptor beta chain emerged from a study of beta chain features in type 1 diabetes. Study-level background: All samples yielded about 100 million examined sorted cells.

Points from the study as a whole: Whether HLA type influences TCRB rearrangement remained unresolved here. Among patients, naive, central memory and Treg TCRB repertoires appeared more similar than among healthy donors. Among all four CD4+ subsets, Type 1 diabetes patients had TCRB CDR3s that were moderately but significantly shorter. cDNA sequencing could over-represent cells with high TCR expression.

The investigators reverse transcribed all of the isolated RNA, so they sequenced expressed TCRB transcripts. The data were produced by immunoSEQ multiplex PCR, yet TCRdb's version contains in-frame clones alone and is incomplete. The table includes 500,000 to 800,000 clones, around 12% detected once. The CDR3 loop spans 15 amino acids. Germline lookup yields CDR1 SGDLS and CDR2 YYNGEE. V was trimmed by 3 bases and J by 5 bases, leaving 12 bases between them. This clone was counted only a few times. No antigen is known for it. The receptor was derived from a man aged 30 to 39 with type 1 diabetes. The V and J genes are TRBV9 and TRBJ1-6, with a possible D match to TRBD1 (5 bases). The sequenced sample was naive CD4+ T cells from blood. As DNA, the CDR3 is TGTGCCAGCAGCGGTGCGGGGGACCATAATTCACCCCTCCACTTT. Translating gives CASSGAGDHNSPLHF.